This TCR beta chain was recovered during a study of graft-versus-host responses after intestinal transplantation. Study as a whole: Recipients obtained multivisceral, liver-intestinal, or isolated intestinal transplants. Study-level findings and limits: Recipient marrow harbored GvH clones, some of which surfaced first in ileum or blood. Association was observed between peak circulating GvH clone levels and early post-transplant HvG declines.

Tissue from the graft was processed to free its intraepithelial and lamina propria lymphocytes. Libraries were prepared by immunoSEQ multiplex PCR; TCRdb keeps only in-frame clonotypes and omits some of them. The sample records about 18,000 clones, 83% being singletons. For this clone: The antigen is unknown.

Germline V gene data show CDR1 as MNHEY and CDR2 as SVGAGI. The CDR3 runs 15 residues. J lost 3 bases, V lost 0 bases, and 5 bases had no gene match. The specimen was ileum tissue, collected about 19 months after intestinal transplantation. This sequence originates from a human patient who received an intestinal transplant, so some T cells may come from the graft donor. The V call is TRBV6-5, the J call TRBJ2-7, with 7 bases lining up with TRBD2. DNA of the CDR3: TGTGCCAGCAGTTACTCGAGGGAGGGTGACTACGAGCAGTACTTC. Residues: CASSYSREGDYEQYF.